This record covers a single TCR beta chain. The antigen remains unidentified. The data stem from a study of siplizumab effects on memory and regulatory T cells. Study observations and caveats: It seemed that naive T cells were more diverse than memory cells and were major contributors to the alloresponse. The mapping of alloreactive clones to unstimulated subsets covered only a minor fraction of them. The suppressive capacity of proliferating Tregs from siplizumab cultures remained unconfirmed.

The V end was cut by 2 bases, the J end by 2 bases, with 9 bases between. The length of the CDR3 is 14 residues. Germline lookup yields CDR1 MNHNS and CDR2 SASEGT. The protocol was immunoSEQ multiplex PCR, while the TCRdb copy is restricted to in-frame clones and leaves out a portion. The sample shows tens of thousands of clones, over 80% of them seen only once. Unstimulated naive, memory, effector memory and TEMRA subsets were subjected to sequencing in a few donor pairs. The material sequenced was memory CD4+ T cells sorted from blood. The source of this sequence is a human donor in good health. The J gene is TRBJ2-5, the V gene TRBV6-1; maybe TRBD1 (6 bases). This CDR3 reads CASSEHQGQETQYF. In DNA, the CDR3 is TGTGCCAGCAGTGAACATCAGGGGCAAGAGACCCAGTACTTC.